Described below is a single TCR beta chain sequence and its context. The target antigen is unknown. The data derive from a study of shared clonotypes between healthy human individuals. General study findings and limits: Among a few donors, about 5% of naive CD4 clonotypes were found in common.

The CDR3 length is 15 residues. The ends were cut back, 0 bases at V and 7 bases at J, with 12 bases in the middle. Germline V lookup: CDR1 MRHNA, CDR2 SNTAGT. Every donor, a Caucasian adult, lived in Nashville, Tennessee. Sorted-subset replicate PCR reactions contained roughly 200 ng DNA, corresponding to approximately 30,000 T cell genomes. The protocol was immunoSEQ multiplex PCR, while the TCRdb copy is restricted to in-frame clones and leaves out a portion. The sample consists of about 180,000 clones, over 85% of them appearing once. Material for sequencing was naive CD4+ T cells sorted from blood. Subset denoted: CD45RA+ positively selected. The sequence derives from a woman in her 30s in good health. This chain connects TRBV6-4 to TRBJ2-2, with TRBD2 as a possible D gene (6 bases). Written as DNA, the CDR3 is TGTGCCAGCAGTGACTCCCGGGAGTGGAGCGGGGAGCTGTTTTTT. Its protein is CASSDSREWSGELFF.